The 20 T cell receptor beta chains given below trace back to one sample, sequenced in a study of T cells after yellow fever vaccination. Using its own MiXCR run on the 5' RACE reads, TCRdb lists one record per CDR3 protein. The table records about 300,000 distinct CDR3 sequences, approximately 8% of them present only once. The specimen was CD4+ T cells sorted from PBMCs, collected 5 days after the yellow fever booster vaccination. The origin of the receptors is a man aged 18 to 35 who received the YFV17D yellow fever vaccine.

This clonotype occurred a few times. This rearrangement joins TRBV20-1 to TRBJ2-5; 12 positions agree with TRBD2. Germline V CDR1 and CDR2: DFQATT, SNEGSKA (reference sequence). The CDR3 runs to 17 residues. V trimming: 4 bases; J trimming: 4 bases; junction bases outside the gene matches: 13. The CDR3 is CSATPFSSGGALETQYF. For the CDR3, the DNA is TGCAGTGCTACTCCGTTCTCTAGCGGGGGGGCACTAGAGACCCAGTACTTC.

V and J are TRBV7-7 and TRBJ2-1; D unclear. The CDR3 consists of 15 residues. V lost 1 base and J lost 6, with 13 bases in between. CDR1 is SSHAT and CDR2 is FNYEAQ in the germline V gene (reference sequence). CDR3 nucleotide sequence: TGTGCCAGCAGCTTAGAATTTTCAGGTTTCAATGAGCAGTTCTTC. Translating it yields CASSLEFSGFNEQFF. The full variable domain, rest sourced from reference TRBV7-7 and TRBJ2-1, is GAGVSQSPRYKVTKRGQDVTLRCDPISSHATLYWYQQALGQGPEFLTYFNYEAQPDKSGLPSDRFSAERPEGSISTLTIQRTEQRDSAMYRCASSLEFSGFNEQFFGPGTRLTVL.

There are a few counts of this clonotype. The chain recombines TRBV12-3 or TRBV12-4 with TRBJ2-3; TRBD1 matches at 8 bases. Trimming removed 7 bases from V and 1 base from J; junction bases left unmatched: 10. This CDR3 has 16 amino acids. The CDR3 protein is CASTLPGGGGTDTQYF. In nucleotides, the CDR3 is TGTGCCAGCACCCTCCCAGGGGGCGGCGGCACAGATACGCAGTATTTT.

This clonotype has just a few counts. V is TRBV11-2 and J is TRBJ1-2, with 9 positions matching TRBD1. The CDR3 is made up of 18 amino acids. V lost 5 bases, J lost 8 bases, and 21 bases stayed unmatched. CDR1 is SGHAT and CDR2 is FQNNGV in the germline V gene. CDR3 in amino acids: CASSRSLQGGQGTDGYTF. The DNA for the CDR3 is TGTGCCAGCAGCCGTTCTCTCCAGGGGGGACAGGGCACGGACGGCTACACCTTC.

The CDR3 protein is CAWSVAGRRDYGYTF. CDR3 DNA: TGTGCCTGGAGTGTTGCGGGGCGTAGGGACTATGGCTACACCTTC. The chain employs TRBV30 and TRBJ1-2; D is possibly TRBD1 (5 bases). V shed 0 bases and J shed 3 bases, with 14 bases lying between them. This CDR3 has 15 residues. The germline V gene has CDR1 GTSNPN and CDR2 SVGIG (reference sequence).

This clonotype was observed a few times. This chain connects TRBV6-5 to TRBJ2-5; TRBD1 might be the D (6 bases). Trimming pared 0 bases from V and 2 bases from J, leaving 7 bases between. The V gene's germline CDR1 is MNHEY and CDR2 SVGAGI. This CDR3 has 14 amino acids. The CDR3 DNA sequence: TGTGCCAGCAGTTACTCGACAGGTCAAGAGACCCAGTACTTC. It specifies CASSYSTGQETQYF.

V and J are TRBV20-1 and TRBJ2-1, with a weak D call TRBD2 (6 bases). Germline CDR1 and CDR2: DFQATT and SNEGSKA (reference sequence). Trimming shortened V by 3 bases and J by 6 bases, and 24 bases separated the two germline ends. The CDR3 totals 17 residues. The CDR3 coding sequence is TGCAGTGCTAGTTCTGCGGGGAGCACCATCCGGGTCAATGAGCAGTTCTTC. Protein product: CSASSAGSTIRVNEQFF.

In its sample, this clonotype was seen many times. The chain employs TRBV4-3 and TRBJ1-2; D may be TRBD1 (5 bases). V lost 1 base to trimming and J lost 8 bases, with 17 bases between them. The CDR3 totals 15 residues. Germline CDR1 LGHNA, CDR2 YSLEER. The CDR3 DNA reads as TGCGCCAGCAGCCAAGGTCCCAGGGACCCTACCGGCTACACCTTC. Residues: CASSQGPRDPTGYTF.

The chain recombines TRBV7-9 with TRBJ2-1; TRBD2 aligns across 7 bases. The CDR3 runs 15 residues. V dropped 5 bases and J dropped 6; count of bases not matched to a gene: 10. Germline lookup yields CDR1 SEHNR and CDR2 FQNEAQ (reference sequence). The CDR3 nucleotides are TGTGCCAGCAGCCGACTGGGGAGGGGAGGCAATGAGCAGTTCTTC. Its translation is CASSRLGRGGNEQFF. The full variable domain, in which reference TRBV7-9 and TRBJ2-1 provide the parts outside the CDR3, is DTGVSQNPRHKITKRGQNVTFRCDPISEHNRLYWYRQTLGQGPEFLTYFQNEAQLEKSRLLSDRFSAERPKGSFSTLEIQRTEQGDSAMYLCASSRLGRGGNEQFFGPGTRLTVL.

The rearrangement uses TRBV3-1 and TRBJ2-2; TRBD1 matches at 8 bases. Germline CDR1 and CDR2: LGHDT and YNNKEL (reference sequence). V shed 3 bases, J shed 1 base, and the junction held 4 bases outside the gene matches. The CDR3 contains 16 residues. Here the CDR3 reads CASSQQGALNTGELFF. Here the CDR3 DNA reads TGTGCCAGCAGCCAGCAGGGGGCCCTGAACACCGGGGAGCTGTTTTTT.

This clonotype came up a few times. The rearrangement uses TRBV5-1 and TRBJ1-1; possible D gene TRBD1, 5 bases. Trimming shortened V by 4 bases and J by 0 bases, and 13 bases separated the two germline ends. The germline V gene has CDR1 SGHRS and CDR2 YFSETQ. The CDR3 runs to 15 residues. CDR3 sequence: CASSPWGDLNTEAFF. The CDR3 DNA sequence: TGCGCCAGCAGCCCCTGGGGGGACCTGAACACTGAAGCTTTCTTT.

Ten or more counts support this clonotype. The chain combines TRBV7-2 with TRBJ2-3, with 9 bases lining up with TRBD2. Germline-derived CDR1 and CDR2 are SGHTA and FQGNSA. The junction had 7 bases not matched to a gene; V was cut back by 5 bases and J by 4 bases. CDR3 size: 15 residues. The CDR3 protein is CASSRNSGSADTQYF. CDR3 nucleotide sequence: TGTGCCAGCAGCCGAAATAGCGGGAGCGCAGATACGCAGTATTTT.

This clonotype was picked up a small number of times. The chain couples TRBV2 to TRBJ2-1, with a possible D match to TRBD2 (6 bases). The V end was cut by 8 bases, the J end by 7 bases, with 18 bases between. Germline-derived CDR1 and CDR2 are SNHLY and FYNNEI. The CDR3 spans 14 residues. CDR3 sequence: CASGGVVGGNEQFF. The CDR3 DNA reads TGTGCCAGCGGCGGGGTAGTTGGTGGAAATGAGCAGTTCTTC.

The V gene is TRBV7-9, the J gene TRBJ1-1, with D uncertain. Trimming shortened V by 5 bases and J by 0 bases, and 10 bases separated the two germline ends. CDR3 length: 14 residues. Germline CDR1 is SEHNR and CDR2 is FQNEAQ (reference sequence). CDR3 region: CASSRLTVNTEAFF. The CDR3, as DNA: TGTGCCAGCAGCCGATTGACGGTGAACACTGAAGCTTTCTTT.

The chain carries TRBV24-1 and TRBJ1-4; unclear D gene. This CDR3 is 13 amino acids long. The germline gives CDR1 KGHDR, CDR2 SFDVKD. V lost 4 bases and J 15 bases, leaving 17 bases between the germline ends. CDR3 residues: CATSDPGPGRLFF. CDR3 DNA: TGTGCCACCAGTGACCCCGGCCCAGGAAGGTTGTTTTTT.

V usage is TRBV5-6 and J usage is TRBJ1-6; no clear D. Trimming cost V 7 bases and J 8 bases, with 19 bases left between them. The CDR3 contains 15 residues. Germline V CDR1 and CDR2: SGHDT, YYEEEE. This CDR3 is CASGRRTLLHSPLHF. CDR3 coding DNA: TGTGCCAGCGGCCGGCGGACTTTACTACATTCACCCCTCCACTTT.

CDR3 protein: CSAEGGTYEQYF. The CDR3 DNA reads as TGCAGCGCCGAGGGGGGAACCTACGAGCAGTACTTC. The chain couples TRBV29-1 to TRBJ2-7; the D call may be TRBD1 or TRBD2 (6 bases each). Between the trimmed V and J ends, which lost 7 bases and 2 bases, there was a span of 12 bases. In germline, CDR1 is SQVTM, CDR2 ANQGSEA. The CDR3 runs 12 residues.

This clonotype was observed many times. The V and J genes are TRBV29-1 and TRBJ2-7; D remains ambiguous. Per the germline V gene, CDR1 is SQVTM and CDR2 is ANQGSEA. Trimming pared 5 bases from V and 4 bases from J, leaving 9 bases between. CDR3 size: 11 residues. This CDR3 is CSVTTGYEQYV. CDR3 DNA sequence: TGCAGCGTTACAACCGGATACGAGCAGTACGTC.

The CDR3 loop reads CAWSVQWGQGNTGELFF. The CDR3 DNA sequence: TGTGCCTGGAGTGTACAGTGGGGCCAGGGGAACACCGGGGAGCTGTTTTTT. The genes are TRBV30 and TRBJ2-2, with D perhaps matching TRBD1 (5 bases). The germline V and J ends were trimmed by 0 bases and 1 base, with 15 bases remaining between them. Per the germline V gene, CDR1 is GTSNPN and CDR2 is SVGIG (reference sequence). The CDR3 length is 17 residues. The full variable domain, its missing parts supplied by reference TRBV30 and TRBJ2-2, is SQTIHQWPATLVQPVGSPLSLECTVEGTSNPNLYWYRQAAGRGLQLLFYSVGIGQISSEVPQNLSASRPQDRQFILSSKKLLLSDSGFYLCAWSVQWGQGNTGELFFGEGSRLTVL.

This clonotype has a handful of counts. The chain joins TRBV6-2 or TRBV6-3 to TRBJ1-2, with D perhaps matching TRBD1 (6 bases). The germline CDR1 and CDR2 sequences are MNHEY and SVGEGT. The V end lost 5 bases, the J end lost 4 bases, and 11 bases lay between the germline ends. The CDR3 sequence is 13 residues long. The CDR3 spells CASSDTGSYGYTF. CDR3 bases: TGTGCCAGCAGTGACACAGGGTCCTATGGCTACACCTTC.